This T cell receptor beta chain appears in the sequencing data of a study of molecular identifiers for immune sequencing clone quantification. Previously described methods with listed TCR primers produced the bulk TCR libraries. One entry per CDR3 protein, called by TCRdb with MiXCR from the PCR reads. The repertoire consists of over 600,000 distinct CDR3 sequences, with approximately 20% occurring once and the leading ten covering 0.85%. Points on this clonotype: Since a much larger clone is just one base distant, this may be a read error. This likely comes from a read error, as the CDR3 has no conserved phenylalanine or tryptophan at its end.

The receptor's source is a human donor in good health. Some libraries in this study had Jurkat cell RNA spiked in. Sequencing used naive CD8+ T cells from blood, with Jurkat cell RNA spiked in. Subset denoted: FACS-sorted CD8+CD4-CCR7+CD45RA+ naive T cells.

The CDR3 sequence: CASSQGFGESQYL. CDR3 nucleotides: TGTGCCAGCAGCCAAGGATTTGGGGAGAGCCAGTACCTC. The V call is TRBV3-1, the J call TRBJ2-5, with D maybe TRBD2 (5 bases). Per germline, CDR1 LGHDT and CDR2 YNNKEL (reference sequence). The CDR3 is made up of 13 amino acids.